This TCR beta chain was sequenced during a study of cytomegalovirus exposure and HLA in healthy donors (dated by TCRdb to 2016 to 2017). Background for the entire study: An earlier analysis of 550 to 700 of the donors reported 250 to 350 Gb of sequence data and about 100 million unique TCR beta sequences from about 200 million T cells. An early release covering 550 to 650 HLA-typed donors comprised 300 to 350 gigabases of sequencing data and some 79 million unique TCR sequences. Among the roughly 390 genotyped donors, around 79% belonged to the genetic ancestry cluster associated with self-reported Caucasian donors. The aim of the study was to test whether cataloging public T cell receptors could identify signatures of past pathogen exposure. The study profiled the T cell repertoires of more than 500 subjects by immunosequencing and related them to cytomegalovirus serostatus. A separate validation cohort of approximately 120 different subjects was used in addition to the roughly 700-subject first cohort. To predict cytomegalovirus infection status, the study combined high-throughput TCR immunosequencing, statistical association of individual TCRs with disease status, and machine learning. A later analysis re-examined previously published TCR beta repertoires from more than 600 donors and added high-resolution HLA genotyping to investigate patterns of TCR occurrence. Rather than using new phenotypic data, the later analysis identified candidate immune exposures from TCR beta sequences and from how often those sequences occurred across donors. In an earlier analysis of 587 of the donors, high-throughput TCR beta sequencing was used to judge whether each TCR beta V gene segment behaved as functional or pseudogenic. Alongside the repertoire data, information on donor age, sex, ethnicity and CMV serostatus was compiled. A later genetic analysis took genome-wide SNP genotypes for 398 of the 666 donors and used that subset as a discovery cohort. Every repertoire in the discovery cohort had been generated on one and the same sequencing platform. Both class I and class II loci were covered by HLA typing, at four-digit resolution. Typing coverage varied by locus: roughly 620-640 donors for A, B, C, DRB1 and DQB1; about 520 for DQA1; about 570 for DPA1; approximately 470 for DPB1. A handful of DR-DQ haplotypes were treated as single units for association and clustering because of strong linkage in the cohort. Among some 400 genotyped donors of the cohort, an average of roughly 230,000 unique TCR beta nucleotide sequences was sequenced per donor, of which 15% to 20% were non-productive.

Library preparation employed the immunoSEQ multiplex PCR assay. For the multiplex PCR, a mixture combining 60 forward primers for TCR Vbeta segments and 13 reverse primers for TCR Jbeta segments was used. The CDR3 region of rearranged TCR beta genes was amplified from genomic DNA with a multiplex PCR assay. On the Illumina HiSeq System, the amplified TCR beta libraries were sequenced as 87-base-pair reads. Concerning the study's data processing: In a later analysis, some 80 million unique TCR beta chains were counted across the approximately 640 repertoires, and roughly 11 million of these chains were shared by at least two donors. Raw reads were error-corrected and collapsed into unique sequences by a nearest-neighbor algorithm in which closely related sequences were merged to remove PCR and sequencing errors. V, D and J gene segments were assigned by aligning CDR3 sequences to IMGT reference sequences. For a sequence to be retained, at least a six-nucleotide match to both a V gene segment and a J gene segment was required. A rearrangement counted as productive if the CDR3 had no stop codons and remained in frame with V and J, and every other rearrangement counted as non-productive. CDR3 was defined according to IMGT convention as the region running from the second conserved V-encoded cysteine to the conserved J-encoded phenylalanine. In an earlier analysis of around 600 of the donors, sequences lacking an unambiguous match to a single V gene segment were excluded. An earlier analysis of about 600 of the donors called V segments functional above 56.7% productive rearrangements and segregating when the between-donor standard deviation exceeded 5%. A statistical classification framework was built for diagnosing cytomegalovirus status from the catalog of TCR beta chain sequences. A later analysis assigned V and J genes by comparing TCR nucleotide sequences with IMGT/GENE-DB human TR gene sequences. Using the TCRdist pipeline, a later analysis assigned CDR3 sequences along with most-parsimonious VDJ recombination scenarios. A later analysis defined each TCR beta chain by its CDR3 amino acid sequence plus V-gene family, and excluded reads lacking a unique V-gene family. To address suspected cross-contamination and a sequencing artifact, a later analysis removed around 600 highly shared, low-generation-probability nucleotide sequences. In a later analysis, a clonal expansion index for each public chain was calculated from normalized within-repertoire ranks of inferred template counts. A later analysis computed generation probabilities with a VDJ recombination model fitted to out-of-frame rearrangements, and checked the results against IGoR. In a later analysis, TCR-TCR, TCR-HLA and TCR-CMV co-occurrence was scored with hypergeometric tests, and a repertoire-size bias correction was applied to TCR pairs. In a later analysis, false discovery rates were estimated by permuting HLA or CMV assignments 20 times. In a later analysis, co-occurring TCRs were grouped using DBSCAN, and TCRdist sequence similarity was added for clustering within HLA-allele-positive subsets. Repertoires with fewer than 30,000 or more than 120,000 public chains, plus five repertoires with anomalous nucleotide sharing, were excluded from co-occurrence clustering. The table was pulled from immuneACCESS by TCRdb, which kept in-frame rearrangements only. Such tables lose some clones; where checked, under half of the loss comes from unresolved V genes, and the rest has no known cause. The D gene and trimming were derived from the DNA, and the V and J assignments and clone size from that table. Present in this sample are about 87,000 clones, around 70% of which were seen just once. Of the sample, about 22% is held by the ten largest clones.

In total, around 600 healthy bone marrow donors made up the cohort. All cohort members were sampled while nominally healthy, although unrecorded immune exposures were likely present. The donor was CMV seropositive and belonged to the group of some 290 seropositive cohort members. A peripheral blood sample was provided by each donor, and peripheral blood mononuclear cells were used for TCR beta sequencing. Genomic DNA extraction from the blood cell samples was performed with the Qiagen DNeasy Blood Extraction Kit. Here is what the overall study found, with its caveats: A later genetic analysis associated a missense DCLRE1C variant with V-gene and J-gene trimming of TCR beta chains, and an independent cohort replicated the association. In a later analysis, most CMV-associated TCR beta chains were found to appear HLA-restricted, with HLA associations seemingly driven largely by CMV exposure. The only immune exposure information available for the cohort was CMV serostatus. Broadly in line with IMGT annotations, most TCR beta V segments showed up in productive rearrangements about 87% or about 30% of the time in an earlier analysis of several hundred of the donors. Some IMGT-functional V segments, including TRBV6-2 and TRBV6-3, could not be distinguished by the 87-base-pair reads and were therefore excluded. In this cohort, only TCR beta chains were sequenced, and detectable features were limited by the absence of alpha or paired-chain data. Across donors, most TCR sequences were observed very rarely, whereas some public TCRs were present in many individuals. The presence/absence analyses assumed that sequencing depth was roughly uniform across donors, and that assumption may not be true. When HLA alleles, especially DR and DQ, strongly co-occurred, attributing TCR associations to individual alleles was difficult. Because counts were too low, 15 to 20 rarely observed V segments, including chromosome 9 orphons, were excluded from the earlier analysis of a few hundred of the donors. Because some donors lacked HLA typing at each locus, the association tests relied only on the typed subset. A cluster of highly shared sequence variants was judged likely to represent a technical artifact of the sequencing pipeline. In a later genetic analysis, fewer N-insertions in productive TCRs were reported among donors in an Asian-associated ancestry cluster than the approximately 670-donor mean. In a later analysis, the rate of TCR association differed among HLA loci, with DRB1 alleles having the most associated TCRs and HLA-C alleles having the fewest. Correlated functional status among segregating V segments might be attributable to linkage disequilibrium, but an unknown experimental factor could not be ruled out. A further reported finding was that TCR beta sequences accurately predicted the HLA-A and HLA-B alleles for most subjects in the first cohort. At a false discovery rate of 0.05, a later analysis linked roughly 17,000 TCR beta sequences to specific HLA alleles. A later analysis found that HLA-associated TCR beta chains were more clonally expanded and had lower generation probabilities than equally common non-associated chains. The authors suggested that the approach could potentially be generalized to other disease states and immunological phenotypes. In a later analysis, several top co-occurrence clusters were reported to appear linked to parvovirus B19, influenza, CMV and Epstein-Barr virus. In vitro tests confirmed that a few of the cytomegalovirus-associated TCR beta chains recognize cytomegalovirus antigens. A total of roughly 160 TCR beta chains were listed by the study as associated with cytomegalovirus. Cytomegalovirus status was reported to be diagnosed by the classifier with high specificity and sensitivity in both the original and validation cohorts.

In the case of this clone: No antigen is known for it. No qualities accompany the bases; no much larger clone lies one base away.

The V and J ends are trimmed by 4 bases and 1 base, leaving 12 bases between them. The CDR3 runs 15 residues from the cysteine to the phenylalanine. Just CDR3 DNA is preserved here, 45 bases in frame from base 1. Taken from the germline V gene, the CDR1 and CDR2 loops are SGHTA and FQGNSA. Material: PBMCs. This receptor was taken from a man aged 25-40 years in good health and CMV-seropositive. Recombination connected TRBV7-2 to TRBJ2-3, with the identity of the D gene unclear. The DNA sequence is given as TGTGCCAGCAGCTCCCTGAAACGGGGCACAGATACGCAGTATTTT. The encoded protein is CASSSLKRGTDTQYF.